Sequencing of this T cell receptor (beta chain) was carried out in a study of T cell responses to AZD1222 COVID-19 vaccine. Study overall: Researchers grouped second doses given at about 4 or about 12 weeks into one pool. Whole-study results and caveats: The donor cohort was predominantly white British with a female majority, and clonal diversity may have been underestimated. Spike as a whole was targeted by vaccine-associated CD4 TCRs, dominant at 160-218 and 743-854.

Assay used: immunoSEQ multiplex PCR; TCRdb lists only in-frame clones, some missing. The table has some 130,000 clones, roughly 90% seen once. For this clone: Its matching antigen is unknown.

In germline, CDR1 is SEHNR, CDR2 FQNEAQ (reference sequence). Trimming left V 1 base short and J 7 bases short, with 13 bases between. The CDR3 extends over 14 amino acids. This chain joins TRBV7-9 and TRBJ1-2; D not certain. The TCR comes from an adult in good health. The sequenced sample was peripheral blood, obtained on day 0 of AZD1222 vaccination. CDR3 nucleotide sequence: TGTGCCAGCAGCTTAGATACTCTTTATGGTGGCTACACCTTC. Protein product: CASSLDTLYGGYTF.